The rows below give T cell receptor beta chains drawn from one sample of a study of response to subunit inactivated influenza vaccine. Each CDR3 protein gets one entry after TCRdb re-called the RT-PCR reads with MiXCR. The sample has some 500,000 distinct CDR3 sequences, approximately 15% seen once. The material was CD4+ T cells sorted from PBMCs, obtained approximately 25 months after vaccination. Every receptor here comes from a man aged 50-75 years who received an inactivated influenza vaccine. Each CDR3 is given with its conserved first and last residue. D genes are given only for firm matches. Size is stated for part of the rows, as once, few or many counts, or as a class when the clone is expanded.

TRBJ2-7,NA,few,TRBV20-1,TGCAGTGCTAGAGAGGAACCCGCTGCCTACGAGCAGTACTTC,CSAREEPAAYEQYF
TRBJ2-2,NA,NA,TRBV6-2/TRBV6-3,TGTGCCAGCAGCCAGAGCAGGGTTTCCGGGGAGCTGTTTTTT,CASSQSRVSGELFF
TRBJ2-4,TRBD1,NA,TRBV29-1,TGCAGCGTGTTAAACAGGGGTAGAGAAAACATTCAGCACTTC,CSVLNRGRENIQHF
TRBJ2-1,TRBD2,few,TRBV6-2/TRBV6-3,TGTGCCAGCAGGCCTCCCGGGACTAGCCGAATCCATGAGCAGTTCTTC,CASRPPGTSRIHEQFF
TRBJ2-1,NA,few,TRBV12-3/TRBV12-4,TGTGCCAGCAGTTTAGCGCAACTAGCCCATGAGCAGTTCTTC,CASSLAQLAHEQFF
TRBJ2-5,NA,few,TRBV7-9,TGTGCCAACTCCCTCCTACAGGGCCAAGAGACCCAGTACTTC,CANSLLQGQETQYF
TRBJ2-7,NA,NA,TRBV20-1,TGCAGTGCTAAAGGGGGGGTTGGGCAAACAAAATCCTACGAGCAGTACTTC,CSAKGGVGQTKSYEQYF
TRBJ2-2,TRBD1,NA,TRBV30,TGTGCCTGTTTGAGACAGGGTAACACCGGGGAGCTGTTTTTT,CACLRQGNTGELFF
TRBJ2-3,TRBD2,few,TRBV29-1,TGCAGCGTTAATATCCGGGGAGGGGCGTTCACAGATACGCAGTATTTT,CSVNIRGGAFTDTQYF
TRBJ1-5,NA,few,TRBV27,TGTGCCAGCAGCGGAGGAGCACTCAATCAGCCCCAGCATTTT,CASSGGALNQPQHF
TRBJ2-5,NA,few,TRBV27,TGTGCCAGCAGTTGGGGAAGGGGCGCACAAGAGACCCAGTACTTC,CASSWGRGAQETQYF
TRBJ2-2,NA,few,TRBV6-1,TGTGCCAGCAGATGGGGAACCGGGACACCGAACACCGGGGAGCTGTTTTTT,CASRWGTGTPNTGELFF
TRBJ1-1,NA,many,TRBV11-2,TGTGCCAGCAGCTTATCTGACTCATCGAACACTGAAGCTTTCTTT,CASSLSDSSNTEAFF
TRBJ2-7,NA,few,TRBV6-1,TGTGCCAGCAGTCAGGCCGGGACACCCACCTACGAGCAGTACTTC,CASSQAGTPTYEQYF
TRBJ1-1,NA,many,TRBV7-9,TGTGCCAGCAGCTTGTCTTGGGCTGGCACTGAAGCTTTCTTT,CASSLSWAGTEAFF
TRBJ2-3,NA,NA,TRBV10-3,TGTGCCATCAGTGAGTCGCCGGATACGCAGTATTTT,CAISESPDTQYF
TRBJ1-1,NA,few,TRBV9,TGTGCCAGCAGCGTATCGGCTGACACTGAAGCTTTCTTT,CASSVSADTEAFF
TRBJ2-7,TRBD1,NA,TRBV11-1,TGTGCCAGCAGCTTAAGGACAGGGGACTACGAGCAGTACTTC,CASSLRTGDYEQYF
TRBJ2-7,NA,few,TRBV6-1,TGTGCCAGCAGTGAAGGTCCGCAGGGGATCTCCTACGAGCAGTACTTC,CASSEGPQGISYEQYF
TRBJ2-5,TRBD2,NA,TRBV5-1,TGCGCCAGCTACAAGGCGGGAGGGGACGAGACCCAGTACTTC,CASYKAGGDETQYF
TRBJ2-7,NA,few,TRBV20-1,TGCAGTGCTCTGGTGGGGAACCAGTACTTC,CSALVGNQYF
TRBJ2-5,NA,NA,TRBV2,TGTGCCAGGGTTTTCGGGGATACAGTCAAGGAGACCCAGTACTTC,CARVFGDTVKETQYF
TRBJ2-1,NA,NA,TRBV4-1,TGCGCCAGCAGACTAGCTCCCGGCGTCTATGAGCAGTTCTTC,CASRLAPGVYEQFF
TRBJ1-1,NA,many,TRBV28,TGTGCCAGCACAACGAACACTGAAGCTTTCTTT,CASTTNTEAFF
TRBJ2-7,TRBD1,NA,TRBV7-9,TGTGCCAGCAGCTCCCGCACCGGGACAGGGGGCTACGAGCAGTACTTC,CASSSRTGTGGYEQYF
TRBJ1-2,NA,NA,TRBV3-1,TGTGCCAGCAGCCACGGGAACTATGGCTACACCTTC,CASSHGNYGYTF
TRBJ1-5,TRBD1,NA,TRBV10-3,TGTGCCATCAGGGGCAGGGGGAGGAATCAGCCCCAGCATTTT,CAIRGRGRNQPQHF
TRBJ1-1,NA,few,TRBV11-1,TGTGCCAGCAGCCCTGGACCTAGTCGTATTTTAAACACTGAAGCTTTCTTT,CASSPGPSRILNTEAFF
TRBJ2-2,NA,few,TRBV27,TGTGCCAGCAGGACGAACTCGAACACCGGGGAGCTGTTTTTT,CASRTNSNTGELFF
TRBJ2-5,NA,NA,TRBV6-2/TRBV6-3,TGTGCCAGCAGTCAACCCGGGGGGCAGAGGTACCAAGAGACCCAGTACTTC,CASSQPGGQRYQETQYF
TRBJ2-3,NA,few,TRBV12-5,TGTGCTAGTGGTTTGGATACCGGGAATACGCAGTATTTT,CASGLDTGNTQYF
TRBJ2-1,TRBD2,NA,TRBV12-3/TRBV12-4,TGTGCCAGCAGTCGGGGGGGCGGGGACTACAATGAGCAGTTCTTC,CASSRGGGDYNEQFF
TRBJ2-3,TRBD1,few,TRBV10-3,TGTGCCATCCTCGAGGGGGCGAAGACAGATACGCAGTATTTT,CAILEGAKTDTQYF
TRBJ1-2,TRBD1,few,TRBV12-3/TRBV12-4,TGTGCCAGCAGTTCGGGACAGGGGGCGCGTATCTATGGCTACACCTTC,CASSSGQGARIYGYTF
TRBJ2-5,NA,NA,TRBV6-1,TGTGCCAGCAGTGAGATAGGGTTCGAGACCCAGTACTTC,CASSEIGFETQYF
TRBJ2-1,NA,NA,TRBV7-9,TGTGCCAGCAGCTCAAGAAGGTACGGGAGCTCACATGAGCAGTTCTTC,CASSSRRYGSSHEQFF
TRBJ2-6,NA,few,TRBV12-3/TRBV12-4,TGTGCCAGCAGTCCGGCCGCCTCTGGGGCCAACGTCCTGACTTTC,CASSPAASGANVLTF
TRBJ2-5,TRBD2,NA,TRBV2,TGTGCCAGCAGGACCGGGACTAGCGGGAACCCCAGGCGGGAGACCCAGTACTTC,CASRTGTSGNPRRETQYF
TRBJ2-3,NA,few,TRBV18,TGTGCCAGCTCACCAAAGACGATAGATACGCAGTATTTT,CASSPKTIDTQYF
TRBJ2-5,NA,many,TRBV7-2,TGTGCCAGCAGCTCGCAGGCGTCTGGAGAGACCCAGTACTTC,CASSSQASGETQYF
TRBJ2-5,NA,few,TRBV21-1,TGTGCCAGCACCATTGGGGCAGCCTTGCGAATACAGACCCAGTACTTC,CASTIGAALRIQTQYF
TRBJ2-5,TRBD2,few,TRBV6-2/TRBV6-3,TGTGCCAGCAGTTACTCGAGAGTACCTAGCGGGAGTAGAGAGACCCAGTACTTC,CASSYSRVPSGSRETQYF
TRBJ2-4,NA,few,TRBV6-1,TGTGCCAGGAGGGATGAAGCCAAAAACATTCAGTACTTC,CARRDEAKNIQYF
TRBJ2-2,NA,few,TRBV14,TGTGCCAGCAGCCCTAGAAAAGCCGGGGAGCTGTTTTTT,CASSPRKAGELFF
TRBJ2-7,NA,few,TRBV5-5,TGTGCCAGCAGCTTGCCTCAATACGAGCAGTACTTC,CASSLPQYEQYF
TRBJ2-5,NA,NA,TRBV9,TGTGCCAGCAGCGTTTCGCTACAAGAGACCCAGTACTTC,CASSVSLQETQYF
TRBJ2-1,NA,NA,TRBV20-1,TGCAGTGCTTCTTTGGGGGTCTATGAGCAGTTCTTC,CSASLGVYEQFF
TRBJ2-7,TRBD1,few,TRBV12-3/TRBV12-4,TGTGCCAGCAGTTTTGACAGGGTCCGGAACGAGCAGTACTTC,CASSFDRVRNEQYF
TRBJ2-1,NA,once,TRBV28,TGTGCCAGCAACTATCCGAGCTCCTACAATGAGCAGTTCTTC,CASNYPSSYNEQFF
TRBJ2-3,TRBD2,NA,TRBV4-1,TGCGCCAGCAGAGTAGCGGGAGGAGATACGCAGTATTTT,CASRVAGGDTQYF
TRBJ2-7,TRBD2,NA,TRBV7-2,TGTGCCAGCAGGCCCATAGCGGGGTCCTACGAGCAGTACTTC,CASRPIAGSYEQYF
TRBJ1-2,NA,few,TRBV15,TGTGCCACCAGCAGACGGGACACCCGAAACTATGGCTACACCTTC,CATSRRDTRNYGYTF